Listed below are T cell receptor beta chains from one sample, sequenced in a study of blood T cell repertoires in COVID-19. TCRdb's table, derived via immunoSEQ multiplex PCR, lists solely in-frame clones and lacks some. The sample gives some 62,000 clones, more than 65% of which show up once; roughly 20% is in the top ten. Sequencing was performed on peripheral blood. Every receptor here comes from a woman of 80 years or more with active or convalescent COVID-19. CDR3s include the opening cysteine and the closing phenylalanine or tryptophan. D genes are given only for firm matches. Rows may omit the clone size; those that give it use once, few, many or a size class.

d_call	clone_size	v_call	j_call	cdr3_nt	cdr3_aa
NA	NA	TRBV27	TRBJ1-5	TGTGCCAGCAGTTTATCGGCAGGGGTGAATCAGCCCCAGCATTTT	CASSLSAGVNQPQHF
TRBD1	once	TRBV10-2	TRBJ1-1	TGCGCCAGCATCCGGGGACAGCAGAACACTGAAGCTTTCTTT	CASIRGQQNTEAFF
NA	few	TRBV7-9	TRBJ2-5	TGTGCCAGCAGCCCTTCTAAGGGGGTAGGAGAGACCCAGTACTTC	CASSPSKGVGETQYF
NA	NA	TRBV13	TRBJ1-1	TGTGCCAGCAGCCTCCGACAGTCTGAAGCTTTCTTT	CASSLRQSEAFF
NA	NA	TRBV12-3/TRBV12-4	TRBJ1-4	TGTGCCAGCAGTTTAAGTTCAGGTGAAAAACTGTTTTTT	CASSLSSGEKLFF
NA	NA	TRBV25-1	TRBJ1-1	TGTGCCAGTAGGGGACACCGATACACTGAAGCTTTCTTT	CASRGHRYTEAFF
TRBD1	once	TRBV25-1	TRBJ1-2	TGTGCCAGCAGTGGAGTGGACAGGCGAGCTAACTATGGCTACACCTTC	CASSGVDRRANYGYTF
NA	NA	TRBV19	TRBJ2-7	TGTGCCAGTAGTATAGAGGAGGGGAGCTACGAGCAGTACTTC	CASSIEEGSYEQYF
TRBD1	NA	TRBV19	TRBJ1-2	TGTGCCAGTAGGGACAGGGGTGGCGGCTATGGCTACACCTTC	CASRDRGGGYGYTF
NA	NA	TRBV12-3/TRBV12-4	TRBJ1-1	TGTGCCAGTAGCGGGGAAGAGCTAGCTTTCTTT	CASSGEELAFF
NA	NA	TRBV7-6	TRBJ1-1	TGTGCCAGCAGCATGGACAGCAACACTGAAGCTTTCTTT	CASSMDSNTEAFF
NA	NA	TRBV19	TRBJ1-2	TGTGCCAGTAGTATCTCGACAGGAGAATATGGCTACACCTTC	CASSISTGEYGYTF
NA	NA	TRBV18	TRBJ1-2	TGTGCCAGCTCACCACCGACAGTAACCCACTATGGCTACACCTTC	CASSPPTVTHYGYTF
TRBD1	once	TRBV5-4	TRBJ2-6	TGTGCCAGCAGCAGAGGGGGCAGGGGATTAGGTGGGGCCAACGTCCTGACTTTC	CASSRGGRGLGGANVLTF
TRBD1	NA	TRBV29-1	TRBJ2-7	TGCAGCGTTGTCGGGACAGGGGTTACCTACGAGCAGTACTTC	CSVVGTGVTYEQYF
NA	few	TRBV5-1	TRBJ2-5	TGCGCCAGCAGCGATCCGGACAGCCATGAGACCCAGTACTTC	CASSDPDSHETQYF
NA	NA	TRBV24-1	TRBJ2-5	TGTGCCACCAGTGATGGGGGGGGCCCGGGGTTAGAGACCCAGTACTTC	CATSDGGGPGLETQYF
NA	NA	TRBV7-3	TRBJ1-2	TGTGCCAGCAGCCCAGGTCGCGGGGATGGCTACACCTTC	CASSPGRGDGYTF
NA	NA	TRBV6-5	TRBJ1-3	TGTGCCAGCAGTTATTACAAGTCGGGAAACACCATATATTTT	CASSYYKSGNTIYF
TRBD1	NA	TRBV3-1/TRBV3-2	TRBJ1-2	TGTGCCAGCAGTAACACAGGGGATGCTAACTATGGCTACACCTTC	CASSNTGDANYGYTF
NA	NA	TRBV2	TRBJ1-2	TGTGCCGCCCGGGTGGGGGGAAACTATGGCTACACCTTC	CAARVGGNYGYTF
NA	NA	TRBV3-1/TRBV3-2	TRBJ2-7	TGTGCCAGCAGCCAAGGTCTGACCGGGAGACTGGGGTACGAGCAGTACTTC	CASSQGLTGRLGYEQYF
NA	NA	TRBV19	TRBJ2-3	TGTGCCAGTAGTGCCCCCAGGGGAGCGGCTAGCACAGATACGCAGTATTTT	CASSAPRGAASTDTQYF
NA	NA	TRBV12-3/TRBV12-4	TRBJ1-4	TGTGCCAGCAGTTTGGCCGGGAGTTGGCTGTTTTTT	CASSLAGSWLFF